Below are 14 T cell receptor beta chains sequenced from a single sample in a study of regulatory T cells in long-lasting Graves disease. As for time point: newly diagnosed GD, antithyroid drugs for less than 3 months. The TCR library was made from RNA that had been extracted from PBMCs in TRIzol. Construction of TCR beta libraries relied on iRepertoire HTBI primers and on Arm-PCR targeting CDR3 regions. TCRdb redid the calling of the multiplex PCR reads with MiXCR, one entry per CDR3 protein. The sample holds roughly 560,000 distinct CDR3 sequences, 12% seen once. These data also formed part of another study, on T cells in Graves' hyperthyroidism and ophthalmopathy.

The specimen comprised peripheral blood mononuclear cells (PBMCs), sampled at new diagnosis, from a patient treated with antithyroid drugs. Source of these receptors: a woman aged 25 to 45 with Graves disease.

This clonotype was picked up many times. The chain is built from TRBV3-1 and TRBJ2-5, with D possibly TRBD2 on 5 matching bases. Trimming pared 5 bases from V and 5 bases from J, leaving 12 bases between. CDR3 length: 13 amino acids. Germline V gene lookup returns CDR1 LGHDT and CDR2 YNNKEL (reference sequence). The CDR3 protein is CASSRRRRETQYF. DNA for the CDR3: TGTGCCAGCAGCAGACGACGGAGGGAGACCCAGTACTTC.

This clonotype came up many times. The chain links TRBV7-7 to TRBJ2-7; a possible D gene is TRBD1 (5 bases). Trimming left V 5 bases short and J 4 bases short, with 33 bases between. CDR3 length: 20 residues. Germline V lookup: CDR1 SSHAT, CDR2 FNYEAQ (reference sequence). The CDR3 nucleotides read TGTGCCAGCAGCCCCCACATGGGCAGGGTAGAACAGGCCGACATGTACGAGCAGTACTTC. Encoded protein: CASSPHMGRVEQADMYEQYF.

The J gene is TRBJ2-7, the V gene TRBV7-2; TRBD1 might be the D (5 bases). This CDR3 contains 15 residues. Trimming removed 0 bases at V and 3 bases at J, with 12 bases between. The V gene's germline CDR1 is SGHTA and CDR2 FQGNSA. CDR3 coding DNA: TGTGCCAGCAGCTTAGCGTCAGGGATTTACTACGAGCAGTACTTC. The encoded protein is CASSLASGIYYEQYF.

The chain has TRBV6-1 and TRBJ1-5; the D gene is possibly TRBD1 (6 bases). Germline assignment: CDR1 MNHNS and CDR2 SASEGT. V lost 6 bases, J lost 2 bases, and 14 bases lay in between. The CDR3 length is 15 residues. Here the CDR3 DNA reads TGTGCCAGCAGCCGTACAGGGTACGGCAATCAGCCCCAGCATTTT. Protein: CASSRTGYGNQPQHF.

This clonotype has ten or more counts. The V and J genes are TRBV27 and TRBJ2-1; 7 nucleotides match TRBD2. The V gene's germline CDR1 is MNHEY and CDR2 SMNVEV (reference sequence). V lost 8 bases, J lost 0 bases, and 13 bases stayed unmatched. The CDR3 is made up of 17 amino acids. The CDR3 here is CASSGPAGPTSYNEQFF. The CDR3 DNA sequence: TGTGCCAGCTCTGGGCCAGCGGGACCGACCTCCTACAATGAGCAGTTCTTC.

This clonotype has a handful of counts. V is TRBV3-1 and J is TRBJ1-5; perhaps TRBD1 as D (6 bases). The CDR3 runs 17 residues. The germline V gene encodes CDR1 LGHDT and CDR2 YNNKEL (reference sequence). Trimming took 0 bases from V and 5 from J, leaving 17 bases between them. CDR3 in amino acids: CASSQDHPRGPDQPQHF. For the CDR3, the DNA is TGTGCCAGCAGCCAAGATCACCCCCGGGGGCCCGATCAGCCCCAGCATTTT.

The chain combines TRBV7-2 with TRBJ1-2; 9 positions agree with TRBD1. Trimming removed 5 bases from V and 8 bases from J; junction bases left unmatched: 12. This CDR3 is 15 amino acids long. Germline V lookup: CDR1 SGHTA, CDR2 FQGNSA. CDR3 bases: TGTGCCAGCAGCCCCGGGACAGGGCTAAAGGGGGGCTACACCTTC. Protein: CASSPGTGLKGGYTF.

This clonotype was observed many times. The chain uses TRBV6-1 and TRBJ1-2, with 7 bases lining up with TRBD1. Germline CDR1 reads MNHNS; CDR2 reads SASEGT. V lost 6 bases, J lost 0 bases, and 7 bases stayed unmatched. The CDR3 contains 15 residues. The CDR3 DNA is TGTGCCAGCAGCTCCGGGACAGCGACTAACTATGGCTACACCTTC. This gives the protein CASSSGTATNYGYTF.

The rearrangement uses TRBV6-2 or TRBV6-3 and TRBJ2-3; D assignment may be TRBD1 or TRBD2 (5 bases each). V lost 2 bases and J 2 bases, leaving 17 bases between the germline ends. CDR3 length: 17 amino acids. Germline V lookup: CDR1 MNHEY, CDR2 SVGEGT. CDR3 DNA: TGTGCCAGCAGTTACGGTTCCGGGACGGCTAACACAGATACGCAGTATTTT. Translating it yields CASSYGSGTANTDTQYF.

This clonotype has just a few counts. This rearrangement joins TRBV20-1 to TRBJ2-3; a weak D match, TRBD2 (6 bases). The CDR3 runs 12 residues. Germline-derived CDR1 and CDR2 are DFQATT and SNEGSKA (reference sequence). Trimming removed 5 bases at V and 4 bases at J, with 10 bases between. The CDR3 here is CSALREADTQYF. Written as DNA, the CDR3 is TGCAGTGCTTTGAGGGAGGCAGATACGCAGTATTTT.

V is TRBV6-5 and J is TRBJ2-7; perhaps TRBD2 as D (5 bases). The CDR3 runs 12 residues. V was clipped by 2 bases and J by 6 bases, with 8 bases between them. Germline V gives CDR1 MNHEY, CDR2 SVGAGI. CDR3 protein: CASSYGGAEQYF. The CDR3 DNA reads as TGTGCCAGCAGTTACGGAGGCGCCGAGCAGTACTTC.

This clonotype was seen repeatedly, ten times or more. DNA of the CDR3: TGTGCCTCGACTGGACGGATCTCTGGAAACACCATATATTTT. Its translation is CASTGRISGNTIYF. This chain links TRBV30 with TRBJ1-3; D is unclear. The CDR3 sequence is 14 residues long. From germline, CDR1 is GTSNPN and CDR2 SVGIG (reference sequence). Trimming stripped 7 bases from V and 0 bases from J, with 13 bases between.

This clonotype was seen repeatedly, ten times or more. The V and J genes are TRBV2 and TRBJ1-4; D remains unclear. The CDR3 is 11 amino acids. The V end lost 5 bases, the J end lost 12 bases, and 10 bases lay between the germline ends. Germline loops: CDR1 SNHLY, CDR2 FYNNEI. The CDR3 region is CASSSMVELFF. The CDR3 region has the DNA TGTGCCAGCAGTAGTATGGTGGAACTGTTTTTT.

This clonotype was seen many times. The chain combines TRBV30 with TRBJ2-4; tentative D call: TRBD2 (5 bases). The V and J ends lost 5 bases and 10 bases respectively, with 18 bases between them. Germline V lookup: CDR1 GTSNPN, CDR2 SVGIG (reference sequence). This CDR3 spans 13 amino acids. CDR3 sequence reads: CAWLQQTSGIQYF. The CDR3, as DNA: TGTGCCTGGCTACAACAGACCTCGGGGATTCAGTACTTC.